These 17 T cell receptor beta chains share one sample of origin, sequenced in a study of blood T cell repertoires in COVID-19. Some clones are missing from TCRdb's copy, which holds only in-frame ones; the method was immunoSEQ multiplex PCR. Here the sample spans about 190,000 clones, around 84% being singletons. Sequencing was performed on peripheral blood. These receptors were taken from a human donor in a cohort sampled during active COVID-19.

This sequence joins TRBV6-2 or TRBV6-3 and TRBJ2-7; the D gene is possibly TRBD2 (5 bases). Trimming removed 4 bases at V and 5 bases at J, with 12 bases between. This CDR3 comprises 13 residues. Per germline, CDR1 MNHEY and CDR2 SVGEGT. In nucleotides, the CDR3 is TGTGCCAGCAGTTCTCGGGGAAATGACGAGCAGTACGTC. Its translation: CASSSRGNDEQYV.

This clone occurred a few times. CDR3 sequence (DNA): TGTGCCACCAGCAGAGATTCGAGACAGACCTACGAGCAGTACTTC. Residues: CATSRDSRQTYEQYF. The chain links TRBV15 to TRBJ2-7, with D possibly being TRBD1 (5 bases). The CDR3 contains 15 residues. Germline V lookup: CDR1 LNHNV, CDR2 YYDKDF (reference sequence). With 0 bases removed from V and 2 bases from J, the gap between germline ends came to 11 bases.

This clone occurred a few times. The CDR3 reads CASSIGAEKYEQYV. CDR3 bases: TGTGCCAGTAGTATAGGAGCGGAGAAGTACGAGCAGTACGTC. This chain links TRBV19 with TRBJ2-7, with D tentatively TRBD2 (5 bases). V gave up 1 base and J gave up 4 bases, with 11 bases separating them. Germline values: CDR1 LNHDA, CDR2 SQIVND (reference sequence). CDR3 length: 14 residues.

This clone was counted at least ten times. The rearrangement uses TRBV2 and TRBJ2-6, with D hard to call. Trimming removed 2 bases at V and 0 bases at J, with 8 bases between. The CDR3 sequence is 16 residues long. Germline CDR1 reads SNHLY; CDR2 reads FYNNEI. The CDR3 reads CASSENFSSGANVLTF. The CDR3 bases are TGTGCCAGCAGTGAAAATTTTAGCTCTGGGGCCAACGTCCTGACTTTC.

The V gene is TRBV18, the J gene TRBJ2-2; D possibly corresponds to TRBD2 (5 bases). Trimming removed 2 bases from V and 1 base from J, with 8 bases in between. This CDR3 comprises 15 residues. Germline lookup yields CDR1 KGHSH and CDR2 LQKENI. In DNA, the CDR3 is TGTGCCAGCTCACCAGGGAGTATGAACACCGGGGAGCTGTTTTTT. The encoded protein is CASSPGSMNTGELFF.

As concerns this clone: The junction does not match germline at one end; this may be a read error. The chain uses TRBV7-7 and TRBJ2-2, with D tentatively TRBD1 (6 bases). The CDR3 consists of 15 residues. The germline gives CDR1 SSHAT, CDR2 FNYEAQ (reference sequence). CDR3 protein: CASTPAQGHTGELFF. CDR3 nucleotide sequence: TGTGCTAGCACCCCAGCACAGGGCCACACCGGGGAGCTGTTTTTT.

This chain links TRBV4-2 with TRBJ2-3; a weak D match, TRBD1 (6 bases). This CDR3 has 16 residues. Germline V gives CDR1 LGHNA, CDR2 YNFKEQ. V lost 0 bases and J 4 bases, leaving 14 bases between the germline ends. CDR3 sequence (DNA): TGTGCCAGCAGCCAAGATCAATTGGGGGCGGCAGATACGCAGTATTTT. Its translation: CASSQDQLGAADTQYF.

The chain links TRBV30 to TRBJ1-1; D perhaps matches TRBD1 (5 bases). Germline V lookup: CDR1 GTSNPN, CDR2 SVGIG (reference sequence). The CDR3 runs 16 residues. Trimming shortened V by 5 bases and J by 4 bases, and 23 bases separated the two germline ends. The CDR3: CAWAPQRTGGVTEAFF. In DNA form, the CDR3 reads TGTGCCTGGGCCCCCCAGCGAACGGGGGGAGTCACTGAAGCTTTCTTT. Full variable domain (missing parts from reference TRBV30 and TRBJ1-1): SQTIHQWPATLVQPVGSPLSLECTVEGTSNPNLYWYRQAAGRGLQLLFYSVGIGQISSEVPQNLSASRPQDRQFILSSKKLLLSDSGFYLCAWAPQRTGGVTEAFFGQGTRLTVV.

This rearrangement joins TRBV7-8 to TRBJ2-7; 8 nucleotides align to TRBD2. The V gene end was trimmed by 1 base and the J gene end by 3 bases; junction bases not matched to a gene: 11. The CDR3 has 17 amino acids. Germline-derived CDR1 and CDR2 are SGHVS and FQNEAQ. DNA for the CDR3: TGTGCCAGCAGCTTAGAAGGCGGGGGGCCATTCTACTACGAGCAGTACTTC. This sequence encodes CASSLEGGGPFYYEQYF.

This rearrangement joins TRBV5-1 to TRBJ1-5, with D maybe TRBD1 (5 bases). Germline V lookup: CDR1 SGHRS, CDR2 YFSETQ. Trimming stripped 4 bases from V and 4 bases from J, with 12 bases between. This CDR3 has 14 amino acids. The CDR3 is CASSPATGNQPQHF. Here the CDR3 DNA reads TGCGCCAGCAGCCCCGCTACAGGTAATCAGCCCCAGCATTTT.

The chain combines TRBV6-1 with TRBJ2-7, with D tentatively TRBD2 (6 bases). Deletions cut 3 bases from V and 3 bases from J, with 9 bases between. Germline V gene lookup returns CDR1 MNHNS and CDR2 SASEGT. This CDR3 comprises 13 residues. This chain's CDR3 is CASSEREGYEQYF. The CDR3 coding sequence is TGTGCCAGCAGTGAGCGGGAAGGCTACGAGCAGTACTTC.

The rearrangement joins TRBV6-5 to TRBJ1-1; D gene ambiguous. V gave up 6 bases and J gave up 0 bases, with 14 bases separating them. The germline V gene encodes CDR1 MNHEY and CDR2 SVGAGI. CDR3 length: 15 amino acids. The CDR3 protein is CASSNRGFLNTEAFF. CDR3 DNA: TGTGCCAGCAGCAATCGAGGGTTCCTGAACACTGAAGCTTTCTTT.

The genes are TRBV18 and TRBJ1-5, with D maybe TRBD1 (5 bases). The CDR3 sequence is 13 residues long. Trimming stripped 5 bases from V and 6 bases from J, with 11 bases between. CDR1 is KGHSH and CDR2 is LQKENI in the germline V gene. This CDR3 reads CASSTQGGQPQHF. DNA for the CDR3: TGTGCCAGCTCAACCCAGGGAGGTCAGCCCCAGCATTTT.

The chain uses TRBV7-8 and TRBJ2-7, with D tentatively TRBD2 (7 bases). There are 16 residues in the CDR3. Germline V gene data show CDR1 as SGHVS and CDR2 as FQNEAQ. V lost 1 base and J lost 2, with 15 bases in between. CDR3: CASSLGQGRETYEQYF. The CDR3 DNA reads as TGTGCCAGCAGCTTAGGTCAGGGGAGGGAAACCTACGAGCAGTACTTC.

This clone was counted only a few times. It is unclear where the CDR3 begins or ends on the DNA, so no DNA is shown, and the CDR3 is as TCRdb lists it. This chain connects TRBV5-1 to TRBJ1-2; whether TRBD1, the table's D call, matches the DNA was not checked. Germline V gene sequence: CDR1 SGHRS, CDR2 YFSETQ. The CDR3 comprises 13 residues, both ends counted. CDR3 sequence reads: CASSRGQYFGYTF.

The J gene is TRBJ2-1, the V gene TRBV2, with D maybe TRBD2 (6 bases). Deletions cut 11 bases from V and 0 bases from J, with 17 bases between. This CDR3 spans 15 amino acids. The germline CDR1 and CDR2 sequences are SNHLY and FYNNEI. This chain's CDR3 is CAQSGLSSSYNEQFF. The CDR3, as DNA: TGTGCCCAATCGGGACTTTCGAGCTCCTACAATGAGCAGTTCTTC.

The chain has TRBV29-1 and TRBJ1-2; D uncertain. This CDR3 comprises 13 residues. Per germline, CDR1 SQVTM and CDR2 ANQGSEA. Between the trimmed V and J ends, which lost 6 bases and 5 bases, there was a span of 16 bases. The CDR3: CSVEPAGGYGYTF. CDR3 bases: TGCAGCGTCGAGCCTGCGGGAGGGTATGGCTACACCTTC.